The TCR beta chain under discussion was sequenced for a study of blood T cell repertoires in COVID-19. At the level of the study: Collection of acute and convalescent COVID-19 samples took place in the United States, Italy and Spain. PBMCs, B-cell-depleted T cells, or T cells provided the cDNA or gDNA that made up the material.

Seattle patient enrollment occurred during active infection, with longitudinal follow-up thereafter. Per the original methods: Cell counts per sample came from amplifying reference gene primers. Clones were read by immunoSEQ multiplex PCR, and TCRdb kept only the in-frame ones, dropping some. The V and J calls and clone size were taken over from that table, and D and trimming were inferred from the DNA. This sample yields under 250,000 clones, of which 92% are seen a single time; approximately 0.77% belongs to the top ten. This CDR3 region has 14 residues. V was cut by 0 bases and J by 5 bases, with 13 bases left in between. From germline, CDR1 is GTSNPN and CDR2 SVGIG (reference sequence).

The receptor's source is a man aged 55 to 70 with COVID-19, enrolled during active disease. Sequencing was done on a sample of peripheral blood. The chain couples TRBV30 to TRBJ1-1; maybe TRBD1 (5 bases). The CDR3 DNA is TGTGCCTGGAGTGTATCTGGGGGAGGGACTGAAGCTTTCTTT. Its translation is CAWSVSGGGTEAFF.